The 14 T cell receptor beta chains reported below all come from one sample, sequenced in a study of T cells after yellow fever vaccination. TCRdb re-called the 5' RACE reads through MiXCR, storing one row per CDR3 protein. Of under 250,000 distinct CDR3 sequences listed, about 7% are singletons. Specimen: CD4+ T cells sorted from PBMCs, collected 15 days after the yellow fever booster vaccination. The receptors stem from a man aged 25-40 years who received the YFV17D yellow fever vaccine.

The chain is built from TRBV6-5 and TRBJ1-1, with D possibly matching TRBD1 (6 bases). Germline CDR1 MNHEY, CDR2 SVGAGI. V gave up 6 bases and J gave up 3 bases, with 17 bases separating them. The CDR3 sequence is 15 residues long. CDR3 nucleotide sequence: TGTGCCAGCAGGCAGCTCAGTAAGGGGGACACTGAAGCTTTCTTT. Amino acids: CASRQLSKGDTEAFF.

This clonotype was picked up many times. The rearrangement joins TRBV5-4 to TRBJ2-1; 9 bases map to TRBD2. The germline CDR1 and CDR2 sequences are SGHNT and YYREEE (reference sequence). This CDR3 region has 16 residues. V dropped 0 bases and J dropped 6; count of bases not matched to a gene: 7. CDR3 residues: CASSLVSGSISNEQFF. The CDR3 DNA is TGTGCCAGCAGCTTGGTTAGCGGGAGTATCAGCAATGAGCAGTTCTTC.

This clonotype has a handful of counts. The junction and the germline gene differ at one end; a read error may be behind it. The chain couples TRBV28 to TRBJ2-7, with D maybe TRBD1 (5 bases). The V gene's germline CDR1 is MDHEN and CDR2 SYDVKM. The CDR3 has 15 residues. The CDR3: CGSSFSLDQGYEQYF. CDR3 DNA: TGTGGCAGCAGTTTCTCGCTGGACCAGGGCTACGAGCAGTACTTC.

This clonotype was seen a few times. J is TRBJ1-4 and V is TRBV11-2; no clear D. Germline V lookup: CDR1 SGHAT, CDR2 FQNNGV. The CDR3 covers 14 residues. Trimming stripped 5 bases from V and 5 bases from J, with 12 bases between. This CDR3 reads CASSEQSTNEKLFF. CDR3 DNA sequence: TGTGCCAGCAGCGAACAGAGTACGAATGAAAAACTGTTTTTT.

This clonotype appeared many times. V usage is TRBV7-2 and J usage is TRBJ2-1; 7 nucleotides line up with TRBD2. CDR1 SGHTA and CDR2 FQGNSA come from the germline V gene. The CDR3 covers 14 residues. The J segment lost 4 bases and the V segment lost 4 bases, leaving 4 bases of the junction unmatched. DNA of the CDR3: TGTGCCAGCAGCTCCGGACTAGAATACAATGAGCAGTTCTTC. Translated: CASSSGLEYNEQFF.

There are a few counts of this clonotype. The chain couples TRBV5-1 to TRBJ2-7; 11 nucleotides match TRBD2. Per germline, CDR1 SGHRS and CDR2 YFSETQ. The CDR3 totals 17 residues. Trimming removed 4 bases from V and 4 bases from J; junction bases left unmatched: 13. The DNA of the CDR3 is TGCGCCAGCAGCCTTTCAGATAGCGGGAGGGGTTCATACGAGCAGTACTTC. Its translation: CASSLSDSGRGSYEQYF. Full variable domain (rest looked up from reference TRBV5-1 and TRBJ2-7): KAGVTQTPRYLIKTRGQQVTLSCSPISGHRSVSWYQQTPGQGLQFLFEYFSETQRNKGNFPGRFSGRQFSNSRSEMNVSTLELGDSALYLCASSLSDSGRGSYEQYFGPGTRLTVT.

This clonotype has a handful of counts. The chain joins TRBV11-1 to TRBJ2-5; 16 nucleotides align to TRBD2. Germline CDR1 reads SGHAT; CDR2 reads FQDESV (reference sequence). V shed 4 bases, J shed 0 bases, and the junction held 5 bases outside the gene matches. The CDR3 has 18 amino acids. The CDR3 sequence is CASSSGTSGRANQETQYF. The CDR3 DNA is TGTGCCAGCAGCTCCGGGACTAGCGGGAGGGCCAACCAAGAGACCCAGTACTTC.

This clonotype was observed at least ten times. V is TRBV9 and J is TRBJ2-5; the D gene is possibly TRBD1 (5 bases). This CDR3 is 15 amino acids long. Germline assignment: CDR1 SGDLS and CDR2 YYNGEE. Between the trimmed V and J ends, which lost 2 bases and 2 bases, there was a span of 13 bases. CDR3 amino acids: CASSVRQGWQETQYF. CDR3 bases: TGTGCCAGCAGCGTGAGGCAGGGTTGGCAAGAGACCCAGTACTTC.

The chain uses TRBV20-1 and TRBJ1-2, with 8 bases matching TRBD1. Germline CDR1 reads DFQATT; CDR2 reads SNEGSKA (reference sequence). With V trimmed by 3 bases and J by 7 bases, 7 bases remained unmatched. The CDR3 length is 13 residues. The CDR3 DNA sequence: TGCAGTGCTAGTTCGGGCAGGGGGCCTGGCTACACCTTC. Amino acid sequence: CSASSGRGPGYTF.

This chain connects TRBV10-1 to TRBJ2-3; weak D call: TRBD2 (5 bases). CDR3 size: 16 residues. Germline loops: CDR1 WNHNN, CDR2 SYGVQD (reference sequence). V dropped 0 bases and J dropped 0 bases, with 10 bases sitting between them. CDR3 nucleotide sequence: TGCGCCAGCAGTGAGTCTGGCAGAGGGAGCACAGATACGCAGTATTTT. Translation: CASSESGRGSTDTQYF.

This clonotype has a count of ten or more. For the CDR3, the DNA is TGTGCCAGCGGCTCTGGGGCCAACGTCCTGACTTTC. The encoded protein is CASGSGANVLTF. The chain employs TRBV28 and TRBJ2-6; D is unclear. The CDR3 is 12 residues long. Trimming took 8 bases from V and 0 from J, leaving 2 bases between them. Germline values: CDR1 MDHEN, CDR2 SYDVKM.

The sample holds many counts of this clonotype. CDR3 protein: CSAVGRANTQYF. CDR3 coding DNA: TGCAGTGCTGTGGGACGAGCGAATACGCAGTATTTT. This chain connects TRBV20-1 to TRBJ2-3; D assignment may be TRBD1 or TRBD2 (5 bases each). The ends were cut back, 5 bases at V and 7 bases at J, with 13 bases in the middle. Germline loops: CDR1 DFQATT, CDR2 SNEGSKA (reference sequence). The CDR3 has 12 residues.

This clonotype was detected ten times or more. The chain has TRBV20-1 and TRBJ2-3; D gene unclear. The CDR3 covers 13 residues. Trimming shortened V by 3 bases and J by 0 bases, and 7 bases separated the two germline ends. Germline V gene sequence: CDR1 DFQATT, CDR2 SNEGSKA (reference sequence). This CDR3 is CSASLDSTDTQYF. In nucleotides, the CDR3 is TGCAGTGCTAGTCTGGACAGCACAGATACGCAGTATTTT.

This clonotype was found a few times. The genes are TRBV27 and TRBJ1-2; possibly TRBD1 for D (5 bases). This CDR3 is 14 amino acids long. Germline assignment: CDR1 MNHEY and CDR2 SMNVEV (reference sequence). Between the trimmed V and J ends, which lost 4 bases and 8 bases, there was a span of 17 bases. The CDR3 protein is CASSSRAGTSGYTF. The CDR3 DNA follows: TGTGCCAGCAGTTCACGGGCGGGGACGAGCGGCTACACCTTC.